The 5 T cell receptor beta chains listed next were all sequenced from one sample in a study of cytomegalovirus exposure and HLA in healthy donors. The PCR contained 60 Vbeta and 13 Jbeta primers. Data came from immunoSEQ multiplex PCR; TCRdb stores just in-frame clones and leaves some out. The sample records a few hundred thousand clones, 84% being singletons. The sequenced material came from PBMCs. These receptors all come from a woman aged 40 to 50 in good health and CMV-seropositive.

The genes are TRBV30 and TRBJ1-1; no clear D. The CDR3 extends over 13 amino acids. Germline CDR1 and CDR2: GTSNPN and SVGIG (reference sequence). The V and J ends lost 4 bases and 1 base respectively, with 10 bases between them. CDR3 amino acids: CAWIRSGNTEAFF. CDR3 nucleotides: TGTGCCTGGATAAGGAGTGGGAACACTGAAGCTTTCTTT.

The chain recombines TRBV2 with TRBJ1-2; 7 bases map to TRBD1. The CDR3 is 16 amino acids. CDR1 SNHLY and CDR2 FYNNEI come from the germline V gene. V was pared by 7 bases and J by 8 bases, with 19 bases of the junction left unmatched. CDR3 sequence reads: CASTNGGQVSPRGYTF. The CDR3 bases are TGTGCCAGCACCAACGGCGGACAGGTGTCCCCTAGGGGCTACACCTTC. The full variable domain, its missing parts supplied by reference TRBV2 and TRBJ1-2, is EPEVTQTPSHQVTQMGQEVILRCVPISNHLYFYWYRQILGQKVEFLVSFYNNEISEKSEIFDDQFSVERPDGSNFTLKIRSTKLEDSAMYFCASTNGGQVSPRGYTFGSGTRLTVV.

The CDR3: CASSRGTSFYNSPLHF. The CDR3 DNA is TGTGCCAGTAGTCGTGGGACTTCCTTCTATAATTCACCCCTCCACTTT. The chain recombines TRBV19 with TRBJ1-6; D is possibly TRBD1 (5 bases). The CDR3 sequence is 16 residues long. Germline-derived CDR1 and CDR2 are LNHDA and SQIVND (reference sequence). V was clipped by 5 bases and J by 3 bases, with 14 bases between them.

In nucleotides, the CDR3 is TGTGCCAGCAGCTTCATCGGACTAGCGGGAGGAGGCGGTACGCAGTATTTT. Translated, it gives CASSFIGLAGGGGTQYF. The V and J genes are TRBV7-3 and TRBJ2-3; TRBD2 matches 14 bases. The CDR3 totals 17 residues. The V gene's germline CDR1 is SGHTA and CDR2 FQGTGA. Unmatched junction bases numbered 10, after V lost 3 bases and J lost 8 bases.

The rearrangement links TRBV9 to TRBJ1-1; weak D call: TRBD1 (5 bases). Trimming stripped 3 bases from V and 1 base from J, with 13 bases between. Per the germline V gene, CDR1 is SGDLS and CDR2 is YYNGEE. The CDR3 sequence is 15 residues long. CDR3 protein: CASSAWHTGNTEAFF. The CDR3 nucleotides are TGTGCCAGCAGCGCTTGGCATACAGGGAACACTGAAGCTTTCTTT.